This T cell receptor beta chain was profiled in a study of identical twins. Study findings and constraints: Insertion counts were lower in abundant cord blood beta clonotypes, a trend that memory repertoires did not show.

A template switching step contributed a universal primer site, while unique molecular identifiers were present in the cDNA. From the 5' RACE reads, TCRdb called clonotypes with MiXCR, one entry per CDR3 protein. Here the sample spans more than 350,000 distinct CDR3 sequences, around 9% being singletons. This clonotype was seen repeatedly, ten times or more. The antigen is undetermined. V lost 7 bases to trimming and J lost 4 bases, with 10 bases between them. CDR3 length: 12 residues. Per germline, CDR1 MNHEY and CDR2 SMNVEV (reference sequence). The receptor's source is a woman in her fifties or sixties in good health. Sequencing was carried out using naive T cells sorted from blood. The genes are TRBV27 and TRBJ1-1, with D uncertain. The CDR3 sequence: CASKQGGTEAFF. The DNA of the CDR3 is TGTGCCAGCAAACAAGGTGGCACTGAAGCTTTCTTT.